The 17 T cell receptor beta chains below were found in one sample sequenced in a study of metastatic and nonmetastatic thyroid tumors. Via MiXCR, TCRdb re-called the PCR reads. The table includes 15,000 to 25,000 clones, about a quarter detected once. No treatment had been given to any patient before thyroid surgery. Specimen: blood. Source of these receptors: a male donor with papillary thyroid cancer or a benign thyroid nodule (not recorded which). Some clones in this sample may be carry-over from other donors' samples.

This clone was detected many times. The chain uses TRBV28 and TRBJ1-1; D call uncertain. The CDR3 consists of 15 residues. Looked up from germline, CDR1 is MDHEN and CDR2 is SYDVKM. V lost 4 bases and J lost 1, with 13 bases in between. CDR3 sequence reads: CASSSWTTQNTEAFF. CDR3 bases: TGTGCCAGCAGTTCCTGGACTACACAGAACACTGAAGCTTTCTTT. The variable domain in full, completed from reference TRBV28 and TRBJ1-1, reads DVKVTQSSRYLVKRTGEKVFLECVQDMDHENMFWYRQDPGLGLRLIYFSYDVKMKEKGDIPEGYSVSREKKERFSLILESASTNQTSMYLCASSSWTTQNTEAFFGQGTRLTVV.

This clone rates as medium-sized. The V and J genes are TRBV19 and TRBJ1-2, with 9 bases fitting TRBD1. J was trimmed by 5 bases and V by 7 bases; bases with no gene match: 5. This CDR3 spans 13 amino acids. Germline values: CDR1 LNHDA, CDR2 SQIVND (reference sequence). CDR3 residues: CASTLGQGYGYTF. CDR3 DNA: TGTGCCAGTACCCTGGGACAGGGTTATGGCTACACCTTC.

CDR3 nucleotide sequence: TGCAGTGCTAGTATGGGTGGCGGAAACATTCAGTACTTC. This gives the protein CSASMGGGNIQYF. V gene TRBV20-1 combines with J gene TRBJ2-4, with D uncertain. Germline CDR1 is DFQATT and CDR2 is SNEGSKA (reference sequence). V lost 3 bases and J 6 bases, leaving 12 bases between the germline ends. CDR3 length equals 13 residues.

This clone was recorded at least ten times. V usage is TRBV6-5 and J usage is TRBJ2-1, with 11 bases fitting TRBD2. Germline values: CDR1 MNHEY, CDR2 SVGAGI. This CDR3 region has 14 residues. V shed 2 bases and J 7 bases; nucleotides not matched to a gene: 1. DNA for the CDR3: TGTGCCAGCAGTTACGGGACTAGCGGTAATGAGCAGTTCTTC. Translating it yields CASSYGTSGNEQFF.

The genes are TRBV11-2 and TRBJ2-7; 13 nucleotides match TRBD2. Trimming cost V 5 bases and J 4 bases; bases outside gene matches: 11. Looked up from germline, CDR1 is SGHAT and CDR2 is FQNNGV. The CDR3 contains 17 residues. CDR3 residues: CASSDEKTSGRRYEQYF. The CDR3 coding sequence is TGTGCCAGCAGCGACGAAAAGACTAGCGGGAGGAGGTACGAGCAGTACTTC.

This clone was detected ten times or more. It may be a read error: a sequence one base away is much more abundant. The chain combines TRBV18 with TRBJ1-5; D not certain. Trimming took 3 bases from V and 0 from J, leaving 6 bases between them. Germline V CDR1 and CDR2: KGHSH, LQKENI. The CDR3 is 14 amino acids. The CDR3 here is CASSPGISNQPQHF. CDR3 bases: TGTGCCAGCTCACCGGGGATTAGCAATCAGCCCCAGCATTTT.

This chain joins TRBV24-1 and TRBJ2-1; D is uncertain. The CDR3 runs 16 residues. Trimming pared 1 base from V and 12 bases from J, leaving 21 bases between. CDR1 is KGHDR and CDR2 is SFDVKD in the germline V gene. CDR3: CATSDFGAGKVGRQFF. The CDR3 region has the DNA TGTGCCACCAGTGATTTTGGCGCAGGCAAGGTCGGCAGGCAGTTCTTC.

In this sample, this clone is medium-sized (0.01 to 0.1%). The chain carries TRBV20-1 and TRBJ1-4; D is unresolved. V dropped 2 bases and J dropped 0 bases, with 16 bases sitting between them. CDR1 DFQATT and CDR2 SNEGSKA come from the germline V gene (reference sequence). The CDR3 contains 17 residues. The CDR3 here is CSARRPLRVATNEKLFF. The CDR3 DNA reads TGCAGTGCTAGACGGCCCCTAAGGGTTGCAACTAATGAAAAACTGTTTTTT.

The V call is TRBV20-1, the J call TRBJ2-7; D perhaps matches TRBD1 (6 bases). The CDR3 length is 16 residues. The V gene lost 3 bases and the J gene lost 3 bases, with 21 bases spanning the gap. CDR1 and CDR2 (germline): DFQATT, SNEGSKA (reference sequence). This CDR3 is CSARPVGHQGSYEQYF. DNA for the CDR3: TGCAGTGCTAGGCCCGTGGGACACCAAGGAAGCTACGAGCAGTACTTC.

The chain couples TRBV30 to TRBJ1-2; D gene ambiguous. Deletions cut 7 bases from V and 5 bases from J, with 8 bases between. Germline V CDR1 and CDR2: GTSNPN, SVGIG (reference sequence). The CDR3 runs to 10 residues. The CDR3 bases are TGTGCCTCACGGGAATATGGCTACACCTTC. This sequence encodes CASREYGYTF.

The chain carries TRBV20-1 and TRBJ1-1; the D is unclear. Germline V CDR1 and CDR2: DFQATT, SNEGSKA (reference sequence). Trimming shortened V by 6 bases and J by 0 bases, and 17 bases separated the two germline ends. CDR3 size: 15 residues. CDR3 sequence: CSAMRAEAMNTEAFF. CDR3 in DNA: TGCAGTGCGATGCGGGCAGAAGCCATGAACACTGAAGCTTTCTTT.

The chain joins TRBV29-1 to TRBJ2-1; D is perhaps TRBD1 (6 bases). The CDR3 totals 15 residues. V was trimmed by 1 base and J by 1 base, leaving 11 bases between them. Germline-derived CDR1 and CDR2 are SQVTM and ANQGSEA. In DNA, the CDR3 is TGCAGCGTTGAAGTGGCACAGGGTTCCTACAATGAGCAGTTCTTC. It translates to CSVEVAQGSYNEQFF.

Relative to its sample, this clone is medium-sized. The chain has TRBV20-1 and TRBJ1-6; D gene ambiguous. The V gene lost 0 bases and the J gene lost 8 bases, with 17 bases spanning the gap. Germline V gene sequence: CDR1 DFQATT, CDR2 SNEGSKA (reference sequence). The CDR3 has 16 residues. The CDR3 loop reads CSARERHSYLDSPLHF. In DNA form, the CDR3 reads TGCAGTGCTAGAGAGAGACACTCTTACCTTGATTCACCCCTCCACTTT.

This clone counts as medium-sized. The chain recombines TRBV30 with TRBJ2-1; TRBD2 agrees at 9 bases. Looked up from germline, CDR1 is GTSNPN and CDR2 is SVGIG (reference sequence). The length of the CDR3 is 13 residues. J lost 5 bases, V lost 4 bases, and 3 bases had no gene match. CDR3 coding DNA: TGTGCCTGGAAAGCGGGAGGCCACAATGAGCAGTTCTTC. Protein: CAWKAGGHNEQFF.

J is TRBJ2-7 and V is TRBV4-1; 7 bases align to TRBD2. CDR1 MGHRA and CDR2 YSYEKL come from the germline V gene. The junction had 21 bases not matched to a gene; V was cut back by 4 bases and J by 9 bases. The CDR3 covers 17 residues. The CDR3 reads CASSPDETASGRDAQYF. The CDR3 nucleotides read TGCGCCAGCAGCCCGGACGAGACCGCTAGCGGAAGGGATGCGCAGTACTTC.

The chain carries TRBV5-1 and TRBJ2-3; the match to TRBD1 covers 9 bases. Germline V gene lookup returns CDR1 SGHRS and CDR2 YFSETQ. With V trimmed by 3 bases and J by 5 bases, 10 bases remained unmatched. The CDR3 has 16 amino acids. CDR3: CASSSGQGTFQDTQYF. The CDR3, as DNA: TGCGCCAGCAGCTCCGGACAGGGGACTTTTCAAGATACGCAGTATTTT.

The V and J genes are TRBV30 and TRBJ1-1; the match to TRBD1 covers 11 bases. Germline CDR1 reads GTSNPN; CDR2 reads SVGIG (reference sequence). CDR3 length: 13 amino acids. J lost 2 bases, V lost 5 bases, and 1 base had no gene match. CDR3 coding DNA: TGTGCCTGGGGACAGGGGGCTAACACTGAAGCTTTCTTT. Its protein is CAWGQGANTEAFF.